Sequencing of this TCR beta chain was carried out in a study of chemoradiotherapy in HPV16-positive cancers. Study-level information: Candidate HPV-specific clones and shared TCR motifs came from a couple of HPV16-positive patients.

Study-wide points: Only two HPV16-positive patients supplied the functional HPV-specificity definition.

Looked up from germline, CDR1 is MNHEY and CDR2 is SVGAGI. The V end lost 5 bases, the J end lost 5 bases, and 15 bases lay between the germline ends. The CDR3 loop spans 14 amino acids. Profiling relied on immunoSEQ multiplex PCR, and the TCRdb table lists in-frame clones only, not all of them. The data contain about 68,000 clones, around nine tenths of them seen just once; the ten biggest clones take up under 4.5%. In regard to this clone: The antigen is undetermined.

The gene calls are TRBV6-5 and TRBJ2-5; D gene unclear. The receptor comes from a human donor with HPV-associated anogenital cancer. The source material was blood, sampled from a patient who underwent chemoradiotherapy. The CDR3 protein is CASSPKLHTETQYF. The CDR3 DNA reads TGTGCCAGCAGTCCGAAACTCCATACCGAGACCCAGTACTTC.